This T cell receptor beta chain was sequenced during a study of cytomegalovirus exposure and HLA in healthy donors (dated by TCRdb to 2016 to 2017). As for the study more broadly: An earlier analysis of approximately 640 of the donors reported approximately 300 Gb of sequence data and around 120 million unique TCR beta sequences from 150 million to 200 million T cells. An early release covering 550 to 700 HLA-typed donors comprised 250 to 350 gigabases of sequencing data and tens of millions of unique TCR sequences. The genetic ancestry cluster associated with self-reported Caucasian donors included about 84% of the 398 genotyped donors. The study was designed to test whether signatures of past pathogen exposure could be identified by cataloging public T cell receptors. Using immunosequencing, the study profiled T cell repertoires from roughly 650 subjects and related those repertoires to cytomegalovirus serostatus. Along with the approximately 620-subject first cohort, a separate validation cohort of around 110 different subjects was used. The study combined high-throughput TCR immunosequencing, statistical association of individual TCRs with disease status, and machine learning to predict cytomegalovirus infection status. In a later analysis, previously published TCR beta repertoires from 666 donors were re-analyzed and high-resolution HLA genotyping was added so that TCR occurrence patterns could be studied. Rather than drawing on any new phenotypic data, the later analysis identified candidate immune exposures from TCR beta sequences and the way those sequences occurred across donors. An earlier analysis of approximately 640 of the donors applied high-throughput TCR beta sequencing to assess whether each TCR beta V gene segment acted as functional or pseudogenic. Donor age, sex, ethnicity and CMV serostatus were compiled together with the repertoire data. Genome-wide SNP genotypes for about 65% of the 666 donors were used in a later genetic analysis, which treated that subset as a discovery cohort. All discovery cohort repertoires had been generated using a single sequencing platform. HLA typing included class I and class II loci at four-digit resolution. The number of typed donors differed by locus: about 629-630 for A, B, C, DRB1 and DQB1; some 500 for DQA1; some 610 for DPA1; and some 470 for DPB1. Several DR-DQ haplotypes were treated as single units for association and clustering because of strong linkage in the cohort. On average, roughly 240,000 unique TCR beta nucleotide sequences were sequenced per donor among some 430 genotyped donors of the cohort, with roughly 18% of those sequences being non-productive.

The investigation overall reported the following: Three of the identified cytomegalovirus-associated TCR beta chains were confirmed in vitro to be specific for cytomegalovirus antigens. The 87-base-pair reads could not distinguish some IMGT-functional V segments, including TRBV6-2 and TRBV6-3, so those segments were excluded. An association between a missense DCLRE1C variant and V-gene and J-gene trimming of TCR beta chains was found in a later genetic analysis and replicated in an independent cohort. Correlated functional status among segregating V segments might be attributable to linkage disequilibrium, but an unknown experimental factor could not be ruled out. A total of fewer than 200 TCR beta chains were listed by the study as associated with cytomegalovirus. A later analysis found that most CMV-associated TCR beta chains appeared HLA-restricted, with HLA associations seemingly driven largely by CMV exposure. Most TCR sequences were seen in very few donors, while some public TCRs were found in many individuals. For the cohort, immune exposure information was limited to CMV serostatus. According to a later analysis, TCR association rates differed among HLA loci, with DRB1 alleles showing the most associated TCRs and HLA-C alleles showing the fewest. A further reported finding was that TCR beta sequences accurately predicted the HLA-A and HLA-B alleles for most subjects in the first cohort. When HLA alleles, especially DR and DQ, strongly co-occurred, attributing TCR associations to individual alleles was difficult. The presence/absence analyses assumed that sequencing depth was roughly uniform across donors, and that assumption may not be true. Only TCR beta chains were sequenced in this cohort, and the absence of alpha or paired-chain data limited detectable features. Because HLA typing was missing for some donors at each locus, association tests included only the typed subset. The authors suggested that the approach could potentially be extended to other disease states and immunological phenotypes. A later analysis associated 15,000 to 20,000 TCR beta sequences with specific HLA alleles at a false discovery rate of 0.05. The classifier was reported to diagnose cytomegalovirus status with high specificity and sensitivity in both the original and validation cohorts. In a later analysis, HLA-associated TCR beta chains were found to be more clonally expanded and to have lower generation probabilities than equally common non-associated chains. Broadly in line with IMGT annotations, most TCR beta V segments showed up in productive rearrangements about 90% or about 30% of the time in an earlier analysis of about 500 of the donors. A later genetic analysis reported fewer N-insertions in productive TCRs among donors in an Asian-associated ancestry cluster than the approximately 700-donor mean. According to a later analysis, parvovirus B19, influenza, CMV and Epstein-Barr virus appeared linked to several top co-occurrence clusters. Because counts were too low, about 15 rarely observed V segments, including chromosome 9 orphons, were left out of the earlier analysis of a few hundred of the donors. A cluster of highly shared sequence variants was judged likely to represent a technical artifact of the sequencing pipeline.

The library was produced with the immunoSEQ multiplex PCR assay. The multiplex PCR relied on a mix of 60 forward primers for TCR Vbeta segments and 13 reverse primers for TCR Jbeta segments. The CDR3 region of rearranged TCR beta genes was amplified from genomic DNA by a multiplex PCR assay. On the Illumina HiSeq System, the amplified TCR beta libraries were sequenced as 87-base-pair reads. On the authors' methods: A later analysis tallied about 77 million unique TCR beta chains across the 666 repertoires, and approximately 11 million of those chains were shared by two or more donors. Raw reads were error-corrected and collapsed into unique sequences with a nearest-neighbor algorithm that merged closely related sequences to remove PCR and sequencing errors. CDR3 sequences were aligned to IMGT reference sequences to assign V, D and J gene segments. For a sequence to be retained, at least a six-nucleotide match to both a V gene segment and a J gene segment was required. A rearrangement was called productive if the CDR3 had no stop codons and remained in frame with V and J, and every other rearrangement was called non-productive. Following IMGT convention, CDR3 was defined as the stretch from the second conserved V-encoded cysteine to the conserved J-encoded phenylalanine. In an earlier analysis of approximately 590 of the donors, sequences lacking an unambiguous match to a single V gene segment were excluded. An earlier analysis of 587 of the donors classified V segments as functional when productive rearrangements were above 56.7% and as segregating when the standard deviation between donors was above 5%. To diagnose cytomegalovirus status from the catalog of TCR beta chain sequences, a statistical classification framework was built. A later analysis assigned V and J genes by comparing TCR nucleotide sequences with IMGT/GENE-DB human TR gene sequences. In a later analysis, CDR3 sequences and most-parsimonious VDJ recombination scenarios were assigned using the TCRdist pipeline. In a later analysis, every TCR beta chain was defined by the combination of its CDR3 amino acid sequence and its V-gene family, and reads without a unique V-gene family were dropped. In a later analysis, approximately 640 highly shared, low-generation-probability nucleotide sequences were removed to address suspected cross-contamination and a sequencing artifact. For each public chain, a later analysis derived a clonal expansion index from normalized ranks of inferred template counts within each repertoire. In a later analysis, generation probabilities were computed using a VDJ recombination model fitted to out-of-frame rearrangements, and the results were checked against IGoR. In a later analysis, TCR-TCR, TCR-HLA and TCR-CMV co-occurrence was scored with hypergeometric tests, and a repertoire-size bias correction was applied to TCR pairs. A later analysis estimated false discovery rates by permuting HLA or CMV assignments 20 times. In a later analysis, co-occurring TCRs were grouped using DBSCAN, and TCRdist sequence similarity was added for clustering within HLA-allele-positive subsets. For co-occurrence clustering, repertoires with fewer than 30,000 or more than 120,000 public chains were excluded, along with several repertoires with anomalous nucleotide sharing. TCRdb holds this immuneACCESS table with in-frame rearrangements only. Some clones are missing; in checked studies, unresolved V genes explain under half, and the rest has no known cause. V, J and clone size are taken as reported in that table, and D and trimming were inferred from the DNA itself. Present in this sample are roughly 78,000 clones, roughly 60% of which were seen just once. The ten largest clones represent more than 5% of the sample.

In total, approximately 690 healthy bone marrow donors made up the cohort. All cohort members were sampled while nominally healthy, although unrecorded immune exposures were likely present. The donor tested CMV seropositive, placing the donor among the roughly 270 seropositive members of the cohort. A peripheral blood sample was provided by each donor, and peripheral blood mononuclear cells were used for TCR beta sequencing. Genomic DNA extraction from the blood cell samples was performed with the Qiagen DNeasy Blood Extraction Kit. Reading from cysteine to phenylalanine, the CDR3 counts 17 amino acids. Only the CDR3 DNA stays, 51 bases, in frame from base 1. Sequences SGHTA (CDR1) and FQGNSA (CDR2) are obtained from the germline V gene. V gives up 3 bases and J gives up 0 bases, and the segment between their germline ends measures 15 bases. This clone came up a few times. The antigen this receptor binds is unknown. No clone much larger than this one lies a single base away; base qualities are absent.

Sequencing was performed on PBMCs. The clonotype comes from a man younger than 40 in good health and CMV-seropositive. The chain is made from TRBV7-2 and TRBJ1-3; TRBD1 is a weak D gene call, 5 bases matching. The nucleotide sequence is given as TGTGCCAGCAGCTTCAGGGCTCCAGCCTCCTCTGGAAACACCATATATTTT. Translated, it gives CASSFRAPASSGNTIYF. Full variable domain (CDR3 extended with the reference TRBV7-2 and TRBJ1-3 proteins): GAGVSQSPSNKVTEKGKDVELRCDPISGHTALYWYRQSLGQGLEFLIYFQGNSAPDKSGLPSDRFSAERTGGSVSTLTIQRTQQEDSAVYLCASSFRAPASSGNTIYFGEGSWLTVV.